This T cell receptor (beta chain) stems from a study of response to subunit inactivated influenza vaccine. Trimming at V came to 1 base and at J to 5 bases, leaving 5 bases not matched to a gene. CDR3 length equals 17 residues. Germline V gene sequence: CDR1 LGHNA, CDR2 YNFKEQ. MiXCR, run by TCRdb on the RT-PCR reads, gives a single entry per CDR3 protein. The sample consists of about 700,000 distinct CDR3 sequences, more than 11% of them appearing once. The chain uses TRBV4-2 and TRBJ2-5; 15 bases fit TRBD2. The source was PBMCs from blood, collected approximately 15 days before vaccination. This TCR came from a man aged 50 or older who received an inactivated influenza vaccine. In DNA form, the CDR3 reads TGTGCCAGCAGCCAAGTGGGACTAGCGGGGGGTCAGGAGACCCAGTACTTC. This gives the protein CASSQVGLAGGQETQYF.